This T cell receptor beta chain was profiled in a study of response to subunit inactivated influenza vaccine. TCRdb fed the RT-PCR reads into MiXCR, producing one record per CDR3 protein. Altogether a few hundred thousand distinct CDR3 sequences are present, approximately 23% being singletons, with the ten largest covering 10%. The table lists this clonotype with a few counts. Its target is unknown. Points from the study as a whole: Authors proposed each seasonal influenza vaccination draws in few new T cells.

V was clipped by 2 bases and J by 4 bases; unmatched bases: 1. This CDR3 contains 14 residues. The germline V gene encodes CDR1 ENHRY and CDR2 SYGVKD. The starting material was PBMCs from blood, obtained less than 22 months after vaccination. The receptor comes from a man aged 50 to 69 who received an inactivated influenza vaccine. This chain links TRBV10-3 with TRBJ2-7, with 11 nucleotides matching TRBD1. CDR3 in DNA: TGTGCCATCAGTGAGGGACAGGGGGCTTACGAGCAGTACTTC. Translation gives CAISEGQGAYEQYF.